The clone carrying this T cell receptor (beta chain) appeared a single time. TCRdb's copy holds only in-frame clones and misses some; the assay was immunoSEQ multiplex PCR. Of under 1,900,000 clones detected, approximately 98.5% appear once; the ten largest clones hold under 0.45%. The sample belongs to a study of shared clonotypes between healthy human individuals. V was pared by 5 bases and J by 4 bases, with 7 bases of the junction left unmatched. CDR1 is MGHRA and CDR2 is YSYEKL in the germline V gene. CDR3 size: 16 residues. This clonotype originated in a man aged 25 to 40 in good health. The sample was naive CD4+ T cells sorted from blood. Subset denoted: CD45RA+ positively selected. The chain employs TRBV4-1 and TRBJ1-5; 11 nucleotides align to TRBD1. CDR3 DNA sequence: TGCGCCAGCAGCGACACCGGGACAGGGGGAAATCAGCCCCAGCATTTT. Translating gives CASSDTGTGGNQPQHF.